The 28 T cell receptor beta chains reported below all come from one sample, sequenced in a study of T-cell reconstitution after alpha-beta-depleted transplantation in children. Preparation of the TCRbeta library used unique molecular identifiers. MiXCR, run by TCRdb on the PCR reads, gives a single entry per CDR3 protein. The sample records roughly 400,000 distinct CDR3 sequences, 43% being singletons. Sequences were derived from PBMCs, sampled before TCRalphabeta/CD19-depleted stem cell transplant. The receptors stem from a girl aged 2-10 years with aplastic anemia, due to receive a stem cell transplant.

This clonotype was observed once. The chain couples TRBV27 to TRBJ2-7; the D gene is possibly TRBD2 (6 bases). Trimming removed 0 bases from V and 2 bases from J, with 14 bases in between. This CDR3 has 16 residues. CDR1 and CDR2 (germline): MNHEY, SMNVEV (reference sequence). For the CDR3, the DNA is TGTGCCAGCAGTTTATCGATCGCTAGCGCAACCTACGAGCAGTACTTC. Translating it yields CASSLSIASATYEQYF.

This clonotype was picked up many times. The chain links TRBV20-1 to TRBJ2-1; D may be TRBD1 (5 bases). The ends were cut back, 6 bases at V and 5 bases at J, with 17 bases in the middle. CDR1 is DFQATT, CDR2 SNEGSKA, per germline (reference sequence). This CDR3 spans 14 amino acids. The CDR3 bases are TGCAGTGCGAGTGAAGGGGATTGGGACAATGAGCAGTTCTTC. Translated: CSASEGDWDNEQFF.

V usage is TRBV7-9 and J usage is TRBJ2-7; D unclear. The CDR3 totals 14 residues. Germline CDR1 and CDR2: SEHNR and FQNEAQ (reference sequence). V lost 1 base to trimming and J lost 3 bases, with 10 bases between them. CDR3: CASSLEGRFYEQYF. The CDR3 region has the DNA TGTGCCAGCAGCTTAGAGGGCAGGTTCTACGAGCAGTACTTC.

The chain combines TRBV20-1 with TRBJ2-1; D gene unclear. The germline V gene encodes CDR1 DFQATT and CDR2 SNEGSKA (reference sequence). This CDR3 is 10 amino acids long. The CDR3 bases are TGCAGGGATCCCCTAGTTGAGCAGTTCTTC. Translated, it gives CRDPLVEQFF.

The sample holds many counts of this clonotype. The chain carries TRBV27 and TRBJ2-1; 11 bases fit TRBD2. CDR1 MNHEY and CDR2 SMNVEV come from the germline V gene (reference sequence). V lost 9 bases and J lost 9; bases outside the gene matches: 13. This CDR3 is built from 15 residues. CDR3 in DNA: TGTGCCAGTCTCTCCTTAGCGGGAGGGCCAAGTGAGCAGTTCTTC. Translated, it gives CASLSLAGGPSEQFF.

The chain recombines TRBV20-1 with TRBJ2-1; 9 bases agree with TRBD1. The CDR3 is made up of 14 amino acids. Unmatched junction bases numbered 4, after V lost 3 bases and J lost 4 bases. Germline V lookup: CDR1 DFQATT, CDR2 SNEGSKA (reference sequence). The CDR3, as DNA: TGCAGTGCTAGTGGGGACAGGGCTTACAATGAGCAGTTCTTC. It codes for CSASGDRAYNEQFF.

The rearrangement uses TRBV7-3 and TRBJ2-3; 7 bases line up with TRBD1. CDR3 length equals 15 residues. The germline V gene encodes CDR1 SGHTA and CDR2 FQGTGA. With V trimmed by 5 bases and J by 2 bases, 7 bases remained unmatched. This CDR3 reads CASSQGGFNTDTQYF. As DNA, the CDR3 is TGTGCCAGCAGCCAAGGGGGCTTTAACACAGATACGCAGTATTTT. Based on the CDR3 plus reference TRBV7-3 and TRBJ2-3, the full variable domain is GAGVSQTPSNKVTEKGKYVELRCDPISGHTALYWYRQSLGQGPEFLIYFQGTGAADDSGLPNDRFFAVRPEGSVSTLKIQRTERGDSAVYLCASSQGGFNTDTQYFGPGTRLTVL.

The chain links TRBV14 to TRBJ2-1; D might be TRBD2 (5 bases). Trimming removed 2 bases from V and 4 bases from J, with 18 bases in between. The germline CDR1 and CDR2 sequences are SGHDN and FVKESK. The CDR3 has 17 amino acids. The CDR3 bases are TGTGCCAGCAGCCAACTCGCCGGGGTTCACCCTTACAATGAGCAGTTCTTC. It specifies CASSQLAGVHPYNEQFF.

This chain connects TRBV12-3 or TRBV12-4 to TRBJ2-7; possible D gene TRBD2, 5 bases. The CDR3 spans 17 residues. V lost 6 bases, J lost 5 bases, and 26 bases lay in between. The CDR3: CASSRGWTGGQTHEQYF. As DNA, the CDR3 is TGTGCCAGCAGCCGAGGTTGGACTGGTGGGCAGACCCACGAGCAGTACTTC.

The chain joins TRBV6-2 or TRBV6-3 to TRBJ2-2; 9 positions match TRBD2. Germline trimming cut 2 bases from V and 4 bases from J; bases unmatched to any gene: 23. Looked up from germline, CDR1 is MNHEY and CDR2 is SVGEGT. The CDR3 is 22 residues long. CDR3 in amino acids: CASSYRAGARVAGDDGTGELFF. The CDR3 nucleotides are TGTGCCAGCAGTTACCGGGCCGGGGCGAGGGTAGCGGGAGACGATGGCACCGGGGAGCTGTTTTTT.

There are many counts of this clonotype. The CDR3 sequence is CASHPLGVGVSYNEQFF. CDR3 bases: TGTGCCAGCCACCCCTTAGGGGTCGGGGTTTCCTACAATGAGCAGTTCTTC. The chain links TRBV28 to TRBJ2-1; D may match TRBD1 or TRBD2 (5 bases each). The CDR3 has 17 residues. V lost 8 bases to trimming and J lost 1 base, with 21 bases between them. In germline, CDR1 is MDHEN, CDR2 SYDVKM.

J is TRBJ2-7 and V is TRBV29-1; 9 positions agree with TRBD2. The CDR3 extends over 13 amino acids. Germline values: CDR1 SQVTM, CDR2 ANQGSEA. The V segment lost 6 bases and the J segment 5 bases; nucleotides outside the gene matches: 8. The CDR3 DNA reads as TGCAGCGTCCCTCTAGCGGGGTTGGACGAGCAGTACTTC. It is translated as CSVPLAGLDEQYF.

The chain combines TRBV10-3 with TRBJ2-7; 14 nucleotides align to TRBD2. The CDR3 runs to 14 residues. Trimming removed 6 bases from V and 6 bases from J; junction bases left unmatched: 4. Looked up from germline, CDR1 is ENHRY and CDR2 is SYGVKD. Written as DNA, the CDR3 is TGTGCCATCAGAGGACTAGCGGGAGGCTCCGAGCAGTACTTC. Protein sequence: CAIRGLAGGSEQYF.

With regard to this clonotype: At one end the junction does not follow the germline gene, possibly because of a read error. This rearrangement joins TRBV23-1 to TRBJ2-5; perhaps TRBD2 as D (6 bases). TRBV23-1 is known as an ORF, though its function is uncertain. The CDR3 sequence is 13 residues long. For the CDR3, the DNA is TGTGCCTGCAGCGGGCAGACTGGGGAGACCCAGTACTTC. Protein sequence: CACSGQTGETQYF.

V and J are TRBV7-6 and TRBJ2-1; 7 positions match TRBD2. The ends lost 3 bases at V and 5 bases at J; junction bases unmatched: 7. The CDR3 has 15 amino acids. Germline-derived CDR1 and CDR2 are SGHVS and FNYEAQ. The CDR3 DNA sequence: TGTGCCAGCAGCTTGGGCGGGGGAGTGAACAATGAGCAGTTCTTC. The encoded protein is CASSLGGGVNNEQFF.

The V and J genes are TRBV27 and TRBJ2-7; 10 nucleotides match TRBD2. Trimming at V came to 5 bases and at J to 0 bases, leaving 7 bases not matched to a gene. The germline V gene encodes CDR1 MNHEY and CDR2 SMNVEV (reference sequence). The CDR3 extends over 16 amino acids. Here the CDR3 DNA reads TGTGCCAGCAGTGCTCACAGGACTAGCGGCTCCTACGAGCAGTACTTC. Translation: CASSAHRTSGSYEQYF.

This clonotype was recorded at least ten times. The chain has TRBV6-1 and TRBJ2-3; tentatively, D is TRBD1 (6 bases). This CDR3 has 15 amino acids. In germline, CDR1 is MNHNS, CDR2 SASEGT. The V end lost 6 bases, the J end lost 5 bases, and 18 bases lay between the germline ends. This CDR3 is CASRDRQDALDTQYF. The CDR3, as DNA: TGTGCCAGCAGGGACCGACAGGACGCCCTAGATACGCAGTATTTT.

The chain employs TRBV11-2 and TRBJ2-2; TRBD1 might be the D (5 bases). The CDR3 is 13 residues long. Germline V CDR1 and CDR2: SGHAT, FQNNGV. Trimming took off 3 bases at V and 6 bases at J, with 8 bases between the two ends. The CDR3 coding sequence is TGTGCCAGCAGCTTCGACAGTCCCGGGGAGCTGTTTTTT. Amino acids: CASSFDSPGELFF. The full variable domain, completed using reference TRBV11-2 and TRBJ2-2, is EAGVAQSPRYKIIEKRQSVAFWCNPISGHATLYWYQQILGQGPKLLIQFQNNGVVDDSQLPKDRFSAERLKGVDSTLKIQPAKLEDSAVYLCASSFDSPGELFFGEGSRLTVL.

This chain joins TRBV20-1 and TRBJ2-7; TRBD1 might be the D (5 bases). CDR1 DFQATT and CDR2 SNEGSKA come from the germline V gene (reference sequence). The CDR3 runs 12 residues. V lost 6 bases, J lost 13 bases, and 22 bases lay in between. CDR3 DNA sequence: TGCAGTGCAGCAAACAGGTCCCCAAATCCCTACTTC. This codes for CSAANRSPNPYF.

The chain carries TRBV20-1 and TRBJ2-2; 9 nucleotides line up with TRBD2. V was pared by 6 bases and J by 4 bases, with 9 bases of the junction left unmatched. The CDR3 sequence is 15 residues long. Germline CDR1 reads DFQATT; CDR2 reads SNEGSKA (reference sequence). CDR3 in amino acids: CSAVTSGRITGELFF. The CDR3 DNA sequence: TGCAGTGCCGTAACCAGCGGGAGGATCACCGGGGAGCTGTTTTTT.

The genes are TRBV24-1 and TRBJ1-1; D not resolved. The CDR3 is 13 amino acids. The germline V gene encodes CDR1 KGHDR and CDR2 SFDVKD. V was trimmed by 6 bases and J by 1 base, leaving 8 bases between them. The CDR3 DNA follows: TGTGCCACCAGTTTGGCCGGGAACACTGAAGCTTTCTTT. Translated, it gives CATSLAGNTEAFF.

The J gene is TRBJ2-4, the V gene TRBV10-2, with 7 nucleotides matching TRBD2. The junction had 6 bases not matched to a gene; V was cut back by 5 bases and J by 5 bases. In germline, CDR1 is WSHSY, CDR2 SAAADI. This CDR3 is 14 amino acids long. The CDR3 DNA reads as TGCGCCAGCAGTATCGGGGGAGGGGAAAACATTCAGTACTTC. Amino acids: CASSIGGGENIQYF.

The V and J genes are TRBV4-1 and TRBJ2-7; 9 positions agree with TRBD2. CDR1 is MGHRA and CDR2 is YSYEKL in the germline V gene. The junction had 3 bases not matched to a gene; V was cut back by 0 bases and J by 3 bases. The CDR3 has 15 residues. The CDR3 sequence is CASSQDWRGGYEQYF. CDR3 sequence (DNA): TGCGCCAGCAGCCAAGATTGGCGGGGGGGCTACGAGCAGTACTTC.

The V call is TRBV10-3, the J call TRBJ1-1, with D maybe TRBD1 (5 bases). The CDR3 covers 16 residues. V dropped 5 bases and J dropped 1 base, with 17 bases sitting between them. Germline CDR1 and CDR2: ENHRY and SYGVKD. The CDR3 spells CAISLGRLTWNTEAFF. CDR3 in DNA: TGTGCCATCAGTTTGGGACGGCTGACTTGGAACACTGAAGCTTTCTTT.

This clonotype was seen only a few times. In nucleotides, the CDR3 is TGTGCCAGCAGTTTACCCCTAACCCGGGGACCATCGAAGGAGCAGTACTTC. Its protein product is CASSLPLTRGPSKEQYF. The chain links TRBV28 to TRBJ2-7; D could derive from TRBD1 or TRBD2 (5 bases each). Per germline, CDR1 MDHEN and CDR2 SYDVKM. V was clipped by 2 bases and J by 7 bases, with 24 bases between them. CDR3 length: 17 residues.

The chain couples TRBV29-1 to TRBJ2-5; either TRBD1 or TRBD2 may fit D (5 bases each). The V gene's germline CDR1 is SQVTM and CDR2 ANQGSEA. The CDR3 runs 15 residues. Trimming shortened V by 2 bases and J by 2 bases, and 15 bases separated the two germline ends. DNA for the CDR3: TGCAGCGTTGAACTCTCGGGGCAGGATCAAGAGACCCAGTACTTC. It codes for CSVELSGQDQETQYF.

The rearrangement uses TRBV6-5 and TRBJ2-1; 12 bases map to TRBD1. CDR3 length: 15 residues. Germline V gene lookup returns CDR1 MNHEY and CDR2 SVGAGI. V shed 4 bases, J shed 10 bases, and the junction held 8 bases outside the gene matches. CDR3 amino acids: CASSSPGQGAREQFF. Written as DNA, the CDR3 is TGTGCCAGCAGTTCCCCGGGACAGGGGGCGCGGGAGCAGTTCTTC.

This clonotype was counted only a few times. This chain links TRBV4-3 with TRBJ2-2; D may be TRBD2 (6 bases). The CDR3 contains 16 residues. Germline loops: CDR1 LGHNA, CDR2 YSLEER. With 1 base removed from V and 3 bases from J, the gap between germline ends came to 12 bases. In DNA form, the CDR3 reads TGCGCCAGCAGCCAAGGGGACTTCTGGGACACCGGGGAGCTGTTTTTT. Translation gives CASSQGDFWDTGELFF.